This T cell receptor beta chain is drawn from a study of cytomegalovirus exposure and HLA in healthy donors. General study results and limits: TCR sequences were mostly rare, though some public TCRs occurred in many donors.

This CDR3 is built from 13 residues. Germline CDR1 SNHLY, CDR2 FYNNEI. V was pared by 8 bases and J by 7 bases, with 16 bases between. The PCR made use of 60 Vbeta and 13 Jbeta primers. The assay was immunoSEQ multiplex PCR, and TCRdb's table has in-frame clones only and misses some. The table includes about 200,000 clones, about 76% detected once. Concerning this clone: As yet, its antigen is unknown.

The chain couples TRBV2 to TRBJ2-3; D perhaps matches TRBD1 (5 bases). The sample was PBMCs. The origin of this receptor is a male donor in good health and CMV-seropositive. CDR3: CASCQGQSNTQYF. The CDR3 coding sequence is TGTGCCAGCTGTCAGGGCCAATCAAATACGCAGTATTTT.